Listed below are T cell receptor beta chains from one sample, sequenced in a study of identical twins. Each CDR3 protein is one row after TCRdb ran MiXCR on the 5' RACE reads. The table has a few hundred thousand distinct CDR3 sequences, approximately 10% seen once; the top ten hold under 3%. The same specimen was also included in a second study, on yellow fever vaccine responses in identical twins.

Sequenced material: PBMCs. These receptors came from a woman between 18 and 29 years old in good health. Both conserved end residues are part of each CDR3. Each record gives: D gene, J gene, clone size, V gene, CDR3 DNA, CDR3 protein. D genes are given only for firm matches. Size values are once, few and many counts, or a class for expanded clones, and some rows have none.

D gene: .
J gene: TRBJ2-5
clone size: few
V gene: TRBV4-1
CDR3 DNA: TGCGCCAGCAGCCAATACCCGGGAGCGGTAGAGACCCAGTACTTC
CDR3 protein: CASSQYPGAVETQYF

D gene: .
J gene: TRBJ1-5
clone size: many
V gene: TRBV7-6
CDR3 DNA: TGTGCCAGCAGTCCGACCTGGGGCAGAGATCAGCCCCAGCATTTT
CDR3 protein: CASSPTWGRDQPQHF

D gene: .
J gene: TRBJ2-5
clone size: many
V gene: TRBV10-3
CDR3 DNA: TGTGCCATCAGTGTCTGGCCTGTGGGACAGGGCCTAGCGGGAGTTCGGGAGACCCAGTACTTC
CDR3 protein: CAISVWPVGQGLAGVRETQYF

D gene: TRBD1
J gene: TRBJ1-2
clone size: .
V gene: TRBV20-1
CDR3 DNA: TGCAGTGGTGGACAGGAGCCTAACTATGGCTACACCTTC
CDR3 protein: CSGGQEPNYGYTF

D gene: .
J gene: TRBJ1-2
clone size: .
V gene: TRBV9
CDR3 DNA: TGTGCCAGCAGCCCACCGACGGGAGGTGGGGTGCCTGGCTACACCTTC
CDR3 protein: CASSPPTGGGVPGYTF

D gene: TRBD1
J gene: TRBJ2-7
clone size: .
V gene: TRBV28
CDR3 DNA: TGTGCCAGCCTAGATAGACAGGGGGACTACGAGCAGTACTTC
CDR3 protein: CASLDRQGDYEQYF

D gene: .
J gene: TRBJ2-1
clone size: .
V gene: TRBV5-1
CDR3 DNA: TGCGCCAGCCGGGCGGGACCGAGCTCCTACAATGAGCAGTTCTTC
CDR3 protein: CASRAGPSSYNEQFF

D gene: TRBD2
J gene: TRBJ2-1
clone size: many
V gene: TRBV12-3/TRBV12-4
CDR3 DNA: TGTGCCAGCAGCAGGACTAGCGCTCCCTACAATGAGCAGTTCTTC
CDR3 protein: CASSRTSAPYNEQFF

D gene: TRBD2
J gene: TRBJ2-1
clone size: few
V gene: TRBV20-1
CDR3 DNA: TGCTGTGCTAGAGTTGGGTCTGCGGGGGGTCCGGGGTCCTACAATGAGCAGTTCTTC
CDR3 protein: CCARVGSAGGPGSYNEQFF

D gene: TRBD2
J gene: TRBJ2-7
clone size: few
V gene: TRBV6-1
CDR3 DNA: TGTGCCAGCAGTCTCCGTAGCGGGGGGTCTTACAAACCCTACGAGCAGTACTTC
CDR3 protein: CASSLRSGGSYKPYEQYF

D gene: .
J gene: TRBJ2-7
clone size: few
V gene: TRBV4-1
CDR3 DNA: TGCGCCAGCTCAAGCGGGTACTCCTACGAGCAGTACTTC
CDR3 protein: CASSSGYSYEQYF

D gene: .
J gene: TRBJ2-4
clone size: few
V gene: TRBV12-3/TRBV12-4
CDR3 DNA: TGTGCCAGCAGCCGCACAGGGACTTTAGCCAAAAACATTCAGTACTTC
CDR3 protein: CASSRTGTLAKNIQYF

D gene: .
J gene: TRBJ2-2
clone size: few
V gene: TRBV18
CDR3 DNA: TGTGCCAGCTCACCACTTAATGGACCCGCGAACACCGGGGAGCTGTTTTTT
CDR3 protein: CASSPLNGPANTGELFF

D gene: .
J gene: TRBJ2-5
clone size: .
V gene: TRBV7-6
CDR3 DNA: TGTGCCAGCAGCTATACAGCCCAAGAGGCCCAGTACTTC
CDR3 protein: CASSYTAQEAQYF

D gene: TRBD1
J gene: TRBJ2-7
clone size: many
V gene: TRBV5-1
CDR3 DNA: TGCGCCAGCAGCTACGAGACAGGGACCGAGCAGTACTTC
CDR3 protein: CASSYETGTEQYF

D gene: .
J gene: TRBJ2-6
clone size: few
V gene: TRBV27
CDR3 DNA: TGTGCCAGCAGTTTATGGGGGCAAACCTCTGGGGCCAACGTCCTGACTTTC
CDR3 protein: CASSLWGQTSGANVLTF

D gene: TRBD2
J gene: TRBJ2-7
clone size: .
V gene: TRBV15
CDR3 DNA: TGTGCCACCAGCAGAGATCCGTTTCTCCCGTGGCGGGAGGCCCTCGGGAGTACCCCCTACGAGCAGTACTTC
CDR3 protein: CATSRDPFLPWREALGSTPYEQYF

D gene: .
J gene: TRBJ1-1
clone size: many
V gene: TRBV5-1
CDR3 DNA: TGCGCCAGCAGCTTGGGATATGGGGGCACTGAAGCTTTCTTT
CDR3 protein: CASSLGYGGTEAFF

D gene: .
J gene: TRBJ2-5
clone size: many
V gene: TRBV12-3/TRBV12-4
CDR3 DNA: TGTGCCAGCAGTTTCGAGAAACAGGGTGAAGAGACCCAGTACTTC
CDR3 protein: CASSFEKQGEETQYF

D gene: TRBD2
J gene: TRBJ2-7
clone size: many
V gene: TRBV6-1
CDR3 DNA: TGTGCCAGCAGTGCCTCTTTGCCAACTAGCGGGGGAAGCGAGCAGTACTTC
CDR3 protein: CASSASLPTSGGSEQYF

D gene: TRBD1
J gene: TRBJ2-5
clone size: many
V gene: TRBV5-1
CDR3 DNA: TGCGCCAGCAGCGTCCGGGACAGTTTCCAAGAGACCCAGTACTTC
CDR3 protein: CASSVRDSFQETQYF

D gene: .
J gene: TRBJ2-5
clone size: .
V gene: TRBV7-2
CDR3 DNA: TGTGCCAGCAGCCTCTCTAGCGAGCAAGAGACCCAGTACTTC
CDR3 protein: CASSLSSEQETQYF

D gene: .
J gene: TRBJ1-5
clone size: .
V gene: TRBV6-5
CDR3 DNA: TGTGCCAGCAGTTACGGGAAGGGCCAGCCCCAGCATTTT
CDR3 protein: CASSYGKGQPQHF

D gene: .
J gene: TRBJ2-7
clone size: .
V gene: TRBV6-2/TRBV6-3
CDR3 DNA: TGTGCCAGCAGTTCATTGGGTGTGATGGACTACGAGCAGTACTTC
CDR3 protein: CASSSLGVMDYEQYF

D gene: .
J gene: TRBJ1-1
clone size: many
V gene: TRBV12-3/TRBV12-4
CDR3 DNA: TGTGCCAGCAGTTTTGGGACGGGCAACACTGAAGCTTTCTTT
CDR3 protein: CASSFGTGNTEAFF

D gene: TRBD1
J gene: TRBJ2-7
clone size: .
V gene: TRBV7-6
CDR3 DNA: TGTGCCAGCAGCATCGATCGGACAGGGTACCACGAGCAGTACTTC
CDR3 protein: CASSIDRTGYHEQYF

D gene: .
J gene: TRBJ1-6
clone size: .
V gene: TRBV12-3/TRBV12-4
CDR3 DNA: TGTGCCAGCAGTTTAGAACGGGGGTGGAATTCACCCCTCCACTTT
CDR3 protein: CASSLERGWNSPLHF

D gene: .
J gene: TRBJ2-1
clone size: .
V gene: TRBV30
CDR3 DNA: TGTGCCTGGAGCGACCTTGAGTGGGAGCGCTACAATGAGCAGTTCTTC
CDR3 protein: CAWSDLEWERYNEQFF

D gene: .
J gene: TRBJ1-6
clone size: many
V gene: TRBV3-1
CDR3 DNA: TGTGCCAGCAGCCAAGTCCGATATAATTCACCCCTCCACTTT
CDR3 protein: CASSQVRYNSPLHF

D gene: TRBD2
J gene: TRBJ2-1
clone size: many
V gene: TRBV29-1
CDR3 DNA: TGCAGCGTTCAAGGGGTAGCGGGCGGGGACAATGAGCAGTTCTTC
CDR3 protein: CSVQGVAGGDNEQFF

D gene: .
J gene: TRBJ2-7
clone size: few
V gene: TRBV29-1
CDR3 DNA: TGCAGCGTAGCCACCGGGACACGGTACTACGAGCAGTACTTC
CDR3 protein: CSVATGTRYYEQYF

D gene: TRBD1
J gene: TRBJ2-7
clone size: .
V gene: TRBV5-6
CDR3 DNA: TGTGCCAGCGTCCGAGCACGGACAGGGATGTTTCGGCAGTACTTC
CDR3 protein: CASVRARTGMFRQYF

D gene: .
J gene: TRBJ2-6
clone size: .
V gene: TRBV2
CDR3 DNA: TGTGCCAGCAGCCTCAGGATCCCCTCTGGGGCCAACGTCCTGACTTTC
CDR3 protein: CASSLRIPSGANVLTF

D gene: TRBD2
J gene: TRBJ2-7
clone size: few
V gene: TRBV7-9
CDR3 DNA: TGTGCCAGCAGCTTAAGCGGGGGGGGATACTACGAGCAGTACTTC
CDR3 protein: CASSLSGGGYYEQYF

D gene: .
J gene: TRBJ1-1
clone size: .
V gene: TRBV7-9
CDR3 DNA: TGTGCCAGCAGCTCACTGGGCGGTGGGTTGAACACTGAAGCTTTCTTT
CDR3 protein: CASSSLGGGLNTEAFF

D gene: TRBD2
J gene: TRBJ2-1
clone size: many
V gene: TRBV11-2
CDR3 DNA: TGTGCCAGCAGCCCCCGAGCGGGAACTACCGGTCTCGAGCAGTTCTTC
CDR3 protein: CASSPRAGTTGLEQFF

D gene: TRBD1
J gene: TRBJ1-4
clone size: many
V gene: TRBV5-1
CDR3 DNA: TGCGCCAGCAGCTTGTCCGCAGGGGGAAATGAAAAACTGTTTTTT
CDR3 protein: CASSLSAGGNEKLFF

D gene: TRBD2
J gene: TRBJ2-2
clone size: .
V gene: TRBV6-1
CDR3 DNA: TGTGCCAGCAGACTAGCGGGGACATCGAGCACCGGGGAGCTGTTTTTT
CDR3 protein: CASRLAGTSSTGELFF

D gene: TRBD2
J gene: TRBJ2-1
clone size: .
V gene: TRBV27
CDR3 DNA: TGTGCCAGCACGACTAGCGGGATTCACAATGAGCAGTTCTTC
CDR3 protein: CASTTSGIHNEQFF

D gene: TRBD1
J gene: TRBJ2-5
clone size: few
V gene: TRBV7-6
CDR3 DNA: TGTGCCAGCAGCTTAGGGACAGGGTCAGAGACCCAGTACTTC
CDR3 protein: CASSLGTGSETQYF

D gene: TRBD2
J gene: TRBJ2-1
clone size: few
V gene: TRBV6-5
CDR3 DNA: TGTGCCAGCAGTTTGTCTCTAGCGGACCTCTCCTACAATGAGCAGTTCTTC
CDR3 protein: CASSLSLADLSYNEQFF

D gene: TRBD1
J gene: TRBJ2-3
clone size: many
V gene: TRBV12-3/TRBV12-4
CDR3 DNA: TGTGCCAGCAGTCCGGCACAGGGGAGACAAGGCACAGATACGCAGTATTTT
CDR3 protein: CASSPAQGRQGTDTQYF

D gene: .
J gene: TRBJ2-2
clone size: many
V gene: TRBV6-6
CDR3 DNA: TGTGCCAGCAGTTACTCGAAAACCGGGGAGCTGTTTTTT
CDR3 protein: CASSYSKTGELFF

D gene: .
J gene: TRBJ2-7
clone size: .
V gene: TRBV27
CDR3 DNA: TGTGCCAGCAGTCCCCGTGGGGTCTCCTACGAGCAGTACTTC
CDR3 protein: CASSPRGVSYEQYF

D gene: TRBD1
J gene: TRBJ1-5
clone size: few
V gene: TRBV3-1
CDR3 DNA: TGTGCCAGCACTCGACAGGGGGCCGGCAATCAGCCCCAGCATTTT
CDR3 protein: CASTRQGAGNQPQHF